One sample yielded the 19 T cell receptor beta chains listed below, sequenced in a study of T cells in Graves' hyperthyroidism and ophthalmopathy. TCR beta CDR3 sequences were amplified from RNA transcripts. The HTBI primer set served for first-round RT-PCR of the TCR CDR3. From the multiplex PCR reads, TCRdb called clonotypes with MiXCR, one entry per CDR3 protein. The table has under 650,000 distinct CDR3 sequences, roughly 17% seen once. What was sequenced was blood. These receptors were taken from a woman aged 25 to 39 with Graves' hyperthyroidism.

This chain joins TRBV7-2 and TRBJ1-1; D is unclear. V lost 2 bases and J 5 bases, leaving 9 bases between the germline ends. The V gene's germline CDR1 is SGHTA and CDR2 FQGNSA. The CDR3 runs 13 residues. The CDR3 loop reads CASSLMERTEAFF. For the CDR3, the DNA is TGTGCCAGCAGCTTAATGGAGCGGACTGAAGCTTTCTTT.

This clonotype came up a few times. The rearrangement uses TRBV5-1 and TRBJ2-1; TRBD2 agrees at 8 bases. This CDR3 spans 14 amino acids. CDR1 SGHRS and CDR2 YFSETQ come from the germline V gene. J gave up 9 bases and V 3 bases, and 8 bases lay outside the gene matches. As DNA, the CDR3 is TGCGCCAGCAGCTCGGGACTAGAGGTGGGTGAGCAGTTCTTC. This sequence encodes CASSSGLEVGEQFF.

In regard to this clonotype: At one boundary the junction diverges from the germline segment, which might be a read error. The gene calls are TRBV28 and TRBJ2-1; D remains unclear. This CDR3 is 11 amino acids long. Germline CDR1 is MDHEN and CDR2 is SYDVKM. CDR3: CASSFNNEQLF. CDR3 bases: TGTGCCAGCAGTTTTAACAATGAGCAGCTCTTC. Based on the CDR3 plus reference TRBV28 and TRBJ2-1, the full variable domain is DVKVTQSSRYLVKRTGEKVFLECVQDMDHENMFWYRQDPGLGLRLIYFSYDVKMKEKGDIPEGYSVSREKKERFSLILESASTNQTSMYLCASSFNNEQLFGPGTRLTVL.

This clonotype was seen repeatedly, ten times or more. V and J are TRBV28 and TRBJ1-5; TRBD1 is a possible D gene (5 bases). The germline V gene has CDR1 MDHEN and CDR2 SYDVKM. The CDR3 spans 15 residues. Trimming stripped 6 bases from V and 3 bases from J, with 15 bases between. This chain's CDR3 is CASSSSEGNNQPQHF. CDR3 DNA sequence: TGTGCCAGCAGCTCCTCAGAGGGGAACAATCAGCCCCAGCATTTT. The variable domain in full, with the rest retrieved from reference TRBV28 and TRBJ1-5, is DVKVTQSSRYLVKRTGEKVFLECVQDMDHENMFWYRQDPGLGLRLIYFSYDVKMKEKGDIPEGYSVSREKKERFSLILESASTNQTSMYLCASSSSEGNNQPQHFGDGTRLSIL.

This clonotype has only a few counts. The chain links TRBV5-1 to TRBJ2-7; TRBD1 is a possible D gene (6 bases). CDR1 SGHRS and CDR2 YFSETQ come from the germline V gene. V was trimmed by 7 bases and J by 1 base, leaving 12 bases between them. The CDR3 totals 13 residues. CDR3 region: CASSGQPSYEQYF. The CDR3 region has the DNA TGCGCCAGCTCAGGACAGCCTTCCTACGAGCAGTACTTC.

Here the CDR3 reads CASSFGQRNTIYF. For the CDR3, the DNA is TGTGCCAGCAGTTTTGGACAAAGAAACACCATATATTTT. The chain combines TRBV12-3 or TRBV12-4 with TRBJ1-3; maybe TRBD1 (5 bases). Trimming pared 3 bases from V and 5 bases from J, leaving 8 bases between. The CDR3 is 13 residues long.

This clonotype has just a few counts. The chain has TRBV20-1 and TRBJ2-2, with 8 bases matching TRBD2. J was trimmed by 6 bases and V by 3 bases; bases with no gene match: 9. The CDR3 sequence is 15 residues long. Germline V gene lookup returns CDR1 DFQATT and CDR2 SNEGSKA (reference sequence). For the CDR3, the DNA is TGCAGTGCTAGCTTCGGGGGGGTCTATCCCGGGGAGCTGTTTTTT. Protein sequence: CSASFGGVYPGELFF.

The rearrangement uses TRBV19 and TRBJ1-6; 8 bases map to TRBD1. CDR3 size: 14 residues. V lost 6 bases, J lost 6 bases, and 4 bases stayed unmatched. The germline V gene encodes CDR1 LNHDA and CDR2 SQIVND (reference sequence). The CDR3 is CASRQGGINSPLHF. For the CDR3, the DNA is TGTGCCAGTAGACAGGGGGGAATTAATTCACCCCTCCACTTT.

This clonotype was seen once. The chain has TRBV12-3 or TRBV12-4 and TRBJ2-2; 7 bases match TRBD2. This CDR3 has 13 residues. V was clipped by 2 bases and J by 11 bases; unmatched bases: 5. The CDR3 here is CASSLSGTIELFF. CDR3 DNA: TGTGCCAGCAGTTTATCCGGGACTATAGAGCTGTTTTTT.

This clonotype was seen a handful of times. The chain links TRBV7-2 to TRBJ1-3; no definite D call. V was clipped by 1 base and J by 2 bases, with 6 bases between them. CDR3 length equals 14 residues. Germline V lookup: CDR1 SGHTA, CDR2 FQGNSA. This chain's CDR3 is CASSLVGTGNTIYF. The CDR3 DNA follows: TGTGCCAGCAGCTTAGTGGGCACTGGAAACACCATATATTTT.

The chain carries TRBV19 and TRBJ2-3; 10 bases match TRBD2. The ends lost 5 bases at V and 4 bases at J; junction bases unmatched: 9. The CDR3 spans 16 residues. The germline V gene encodes CDR1 LNHDA and CDR2 SQIVND (reference sequence). Here the CDR3 reads CASSGVQREGSDTQYF. The DNA for the CDR3 is TGTGCCAGTAGTGGCGTCCAGCGGGAGGGATCAGATACGCAGTATTTT.

There are many counts of this clonotype. The CDR3 here is CASSFRGATIYF. The CDR3 DNA reads TGTGCCAGCAGTTTCAGGGGTGCCACCATATATTTT. The genes are TRBV28 and TRBJ1-3; possibly TRBD1 for D (6 bases). The CDR3 length is 12 residues. The V gene lost 3 bases and the J gene lost 9 bases, with 9 bases spanning the gap. The V gene's germline CDR1 is MDHEN and CDR2 SYDVKM.

This clonotype was seen repeatedly, ten times or more. In nucleotides, the CDR3 is TGTGCCAGCAGCCCCGGGACAGGGGTGGGCGAGCAGTACTTC. Translating it yields CASSPGTGVGEQYF. The chain uses TRBV9 and TRBJ2-7, with 10 bases matching TRBD1. The CDR3 length is 14 residues. CDR1 and CDR2 from the germline V gene are SGDLS and YYNGEE. V lost 4 bases to trimming and J lost 6 bases; unmatched junction nucleotides: 7.

The J gene is TRBJ2-1, the V gene TRBV2; the D is unclear. The V end was cut by 3 bases, the J end by 14 bases, with 11 bases between. CDR3 length equals 11 residues. Germline-derived CDR1 and CDR2 are SNHLY and FYNNEI. In DNA, the CDR3 is TGTGCCAGCAGTGACTCCGCTTCAGAGTTCTTC. It yields the protein CASSDSASEFF.

This chain links TRBV20-1 with TRBJ2-2; unclear D gene. Between the trimmed V and J ends, which lost 3 bases and 5 bases, there was a span of 19 bases. The CDR3 covers 16 residues. The V gene's germline CDR1 is DFQATT and CDR2 SNEGSKA (reference sequence). The CDR3 spells CSARDFSNAPTGELFF. Written as DNA, the CDR3 is TGCAGTGCTAGGGATTTCTCCAACGCGCCGACCGGGGAGCTGTTTTTT.

This clonotype was counted only a few times. V is TRBV24-1 and J is TRBJ2-1; 14 bases match TRBD2. Trimming cost V 1 base and J 6 bases; bases outside gene matches: 1. CDR1 KGHDR and CDR2 SFDVKD come from the germline V gene. The CDR3 runs to 16 residues. This chain's CDR3 is CATSDFGTSGSNEQFF. DNA of the CDR3: TGTGCCACCAGTGATTTCGGGACTAGCGGGAGCAATGAGCAGTTCTTC.

This sequence joins TRBV19 and TRBJ1-2; D gene ambiguous. Germline CDR1 reads LNHDA; CDR2 reads SQIVND (reference sequence). The V end was cut by 3 bases, the J end by 3 bases, with 11 bases between. The CDR3 is 14 amino acids. Here the CDR3 reads CASSIGLQYYGYTF. CDR3 DNA: TGTGCCAGTAGTATCGGGCTCCAATACTATGGCTACACCTTC.

This clonotype was picked up many times. This rearrangement joins TRBV6-1 to TRBJ2-7; 7 bases fit TRBD2. Per the germline V gene, CDR1 is MNHNS and CDR2 is SASEGT. This CDR3 comprises 18 residues. V dropped 5 bases and J dropped 2; count of bases not matched to a gene: 18. CDR3 DNA: TGTGCCAGCAGTTTCCCCGTAGCGTGGGGGAGGGACCCCTACGAGCAGTACTTC. This encodes CASSFPVAWGRDPYEQYF.

This clonotype was counted a few times. The chain recombines TRBV5-1 with TRBJ2-7; 7 bases map to TRBD2. Germline V gives CDR1 SGHRS, CDR2 YFSETQ. CDR3 size: 16 residues. V lost 2 bases, J lost 0 bases, and 8 bases stayed unmatched. The CDR3 sequence is CASSLTGGSFSYEQYF. The CDR3 nucleotides read TGCGCCAGCAGCTTAACTGGCGGGAGTTTCTCCTACGAGCAGTACTTC.